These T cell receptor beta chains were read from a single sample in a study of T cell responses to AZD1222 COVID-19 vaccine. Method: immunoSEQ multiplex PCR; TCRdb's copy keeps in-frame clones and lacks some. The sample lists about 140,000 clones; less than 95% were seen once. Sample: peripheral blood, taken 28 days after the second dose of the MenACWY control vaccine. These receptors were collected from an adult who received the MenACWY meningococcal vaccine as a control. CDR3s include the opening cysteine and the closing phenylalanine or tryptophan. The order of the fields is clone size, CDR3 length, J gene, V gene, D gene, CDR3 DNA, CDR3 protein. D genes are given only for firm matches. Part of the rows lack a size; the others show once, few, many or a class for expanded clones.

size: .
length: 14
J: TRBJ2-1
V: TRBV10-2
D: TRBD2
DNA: TGCGCCAGCAGGGTAGCGGGACCTTACAATGAGCAGTTCTTC
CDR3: CASRVAGPYNEQFF

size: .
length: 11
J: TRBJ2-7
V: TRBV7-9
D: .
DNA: TGTGCCAGCAGCTCCGGGGGCGAGCAGTACTTC
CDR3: CASSSGGEQYF

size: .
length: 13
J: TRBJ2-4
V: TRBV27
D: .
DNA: TGTGCCAGCCTAAACAGAGCCAAAAACATTCAGTACTTC
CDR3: CASLNRAKNIQYF

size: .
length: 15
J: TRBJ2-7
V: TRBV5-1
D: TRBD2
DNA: TGCGCCAGCAGCCCCGCGGGAGGGAGGGCCTTCGAGCAGTACTTC
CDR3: CASSPAGGRAFEQYF

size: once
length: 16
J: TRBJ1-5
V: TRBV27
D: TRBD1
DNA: TGTGCCAGCACCAAAACAGGGGAAAGGCCCAATCAGCCCCAGCATTTT
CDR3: CASTKTGERPNQPQHF

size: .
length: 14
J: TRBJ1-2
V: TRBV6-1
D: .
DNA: TGTGCCAGCAGTGAAGCCCGACAGAACTATGGCTACACCTTC
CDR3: CASSEARQNYGYTF

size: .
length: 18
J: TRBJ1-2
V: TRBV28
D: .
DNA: TGTGCCAGCAGTTCCCACACTCCTCTCCGGGTCTCTAACTATGGCTACACCTTC
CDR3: CASSSHTPLRVSNYGYTF

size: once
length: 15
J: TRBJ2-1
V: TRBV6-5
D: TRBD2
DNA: TGTGCCAGCAAGGAAATAGCGGGAGTTGTTAATGAGCAGTTCTTC
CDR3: CASKEIAGVVNEQFF

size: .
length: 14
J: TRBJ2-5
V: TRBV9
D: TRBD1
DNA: TGTGCCAGCAGCGCCAAAACAGGGGTGGAGACCCAGTACTTC
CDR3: CASSAKTGVETQYF

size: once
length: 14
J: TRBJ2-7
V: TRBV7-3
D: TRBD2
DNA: TGTGCCAGCAGCTATAGCGGGACGGCCTACGAGCAGTACTTC
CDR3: CASSYSGTAYEQYF

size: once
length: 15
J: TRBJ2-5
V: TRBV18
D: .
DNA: TGTGCCAGCTCACCACTTTCAGGGGCCCAAGAGACCCAGTACTTC
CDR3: CASSPLSGAQETQYF

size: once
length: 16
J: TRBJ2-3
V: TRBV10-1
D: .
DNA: TGCGCCAGCACCCCTCACGGGATTCCTAGCGCAGATACGCAGTATTTT
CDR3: CASTPHGIPSADTQYF

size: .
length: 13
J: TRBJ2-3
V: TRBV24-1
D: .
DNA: TGTGCCACCAGTGATGAGCGTGGGAATACGCAGTATTTT
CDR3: CATSDERGNTQYF

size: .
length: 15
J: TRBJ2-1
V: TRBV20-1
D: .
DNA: TGCAGTGCTAGTTCAGGGGGGCTGCATGACAATGAGCAGTTCTTC
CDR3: CSASSGGLHDNEQFF

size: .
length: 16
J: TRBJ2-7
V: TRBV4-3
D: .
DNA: TGCGCCAGCAGCCAAGGTACCCTCAACTCTCGGGACGAGCAGTACTTC
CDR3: CASSQGTLNSRDEQYF

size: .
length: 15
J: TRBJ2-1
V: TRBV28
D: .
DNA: TGTGCCAGCAGTCCCGGTGAGGTGAGATACAATGAGCAGTTCTTC
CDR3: CASSPGEVRYNEQFF

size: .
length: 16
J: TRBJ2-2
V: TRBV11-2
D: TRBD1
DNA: TGTGCCAGCAGCCCGCCGGGACAGGGGCCCACCGGGGAGCTGTTTTTT
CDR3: CASSPPGQGPTGELFF